This T cell receptor beta chain was obtained from a study of T cell responses to AZD1222 COVID-19 vaccine. About the research overall: Pooling of second doses given at about 4 or about 12 weeks was done.

Findings and limits, study-wide: Repertoires were obtained only post-peak T cell response. Clonal diversity may have been underestimated, and the donors were mostly white British, with more females than males. Spike-specific TCR breadth rose after two AZD1222 doses, and depth rose as well.

TCRdb's table, derived via immunoSEQ multiplex PCR, lists solely in-frame clones and lacks some. The sample has some 130,000 clones; roughly 91% are singletons. In regard to this clone: Its cognate antigen is unknown.

This specimen consisted of peripheral blood, obtained on day 0 of AZD1222 vaccination. The receptor's source is an adult in good health.

CDR3 sequence reads: CASSPARWLLEQFF. The CDR3 DNA follows: TGCGCCAGCAGCCCCGCACGATGGCTTCTAGAGCAGTTCTTC. The V and J genes are TRBV4-3 and TRBJ2-1, with D uncertain. CDR1 is LGHNA and CDR2 is YSLEER in the germline V gene. V lost 4 bases to trimming and J lost 10 bases, with 17 bases between them. The CDR3 loop spans 14 amino acids.